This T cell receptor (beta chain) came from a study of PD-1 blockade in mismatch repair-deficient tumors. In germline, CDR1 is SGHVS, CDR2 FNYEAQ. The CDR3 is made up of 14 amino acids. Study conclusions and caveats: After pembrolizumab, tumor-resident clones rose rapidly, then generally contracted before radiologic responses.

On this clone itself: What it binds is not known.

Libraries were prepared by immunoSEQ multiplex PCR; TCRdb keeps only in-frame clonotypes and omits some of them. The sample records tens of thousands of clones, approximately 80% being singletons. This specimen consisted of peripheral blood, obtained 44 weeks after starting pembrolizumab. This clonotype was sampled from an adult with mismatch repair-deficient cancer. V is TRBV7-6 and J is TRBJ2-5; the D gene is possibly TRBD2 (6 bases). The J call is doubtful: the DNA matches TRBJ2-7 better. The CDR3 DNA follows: TGTGCCAGCAGCTTCGACATGGCTAGCGACGAGCAGTACTTC. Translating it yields CASSFDMASDEQYF.